This TCR beta chain was sequenced in a study of cytomegalovirus exposure and HLA in healthy donors. General study results and limits: Later analysis indicated greater clonal expansion among HLA-associated TCR beta chains than among equally common other chains. Listed as cytomegalovirus-associated were around 160 TCR beta chains. TRBV6-2, TRBV6-3 and some other V segments were unresolvable in 87-base-pair reads.

The PCR used 60 Vbeta and 13 Jbeta primers. Sequencing was performed with immunoSEQ multiplex PCR; in TCRdb, only in-frame clones are kept and a portion is missing. The sample consists of 180,000 or so clones, around four fifths of them appearing once. With V trimmed by 4 bases and J by 3 bases, 6 bases remained unmatched. There are 15 residues in the CDR3. Germline-derived CDR1 and CDR2 are LGHNA and YSLEER. This clone has a single count. The target antigen is unknown. The clonotype was recovered from a female donor in good health and CMV-seronegative. The J gene is TRBJ2-7, the V gene TRBV4-3; 10 bases map to TRBD2. The sequenced sample consisted of PBMCs. CDR3 DNA: TGCGCCAGCAGCCCTCAGACTAGCGGGTTCTACGAGCAGTACTTC. This gives the protein CASSPQTSGFYEQYF.